This TCR beta chain was recovered during a study of blood T cell repertoires in COVID-19 (dated by TCRdb to 2020 to 2021). Regarding the study in general: The collaborator samples originated in the United States, Italy and Spain and spanned the acute and convalescent phases of COVID-19. Samples were obtained from the ongoing ImmuneRACE study (first 160 participants) and from about 1,300 subjects provided by 6 global collaborators. Where available, HLA class I and class II types were obtained from metadata supplied by the sample provider rather than from assay-based typing. The prospective study material was composed of cDNA or gDNA derived from T cells, B-cell-depleted T cells, or PBMCs. The dataset comprised deeply sampled blood TCRbeta repertoires from subjects exposed to, actively infected with, or recovered from COVID-19. The repertoires were made available in a free public database intended to serve as a resource for research on the immune response to SARS-CoV-2. Sample metadata almost always included a de-identified subject ID, COVID-19 status, age in years and sex. Study-wide conclusions, independent of this receptor: The quantity of clinical and demographic metadata differed by source and by participant and was supplied without curation.

Participants in the prospective study were enrolled through a virtual design, were aged about 18 to 90 years, and lived in 24 United States geographic areas. Cohort assignment in the prospective study relied on participant-reported clinical history from a screening survey and a study questionnaire. Exposed participants had been in contact with someone with a PCR-confirmed or clinician-diagnosed COVID-19 case within 2 weeks of study entry. In the prospective study, mobile phlebotomists collected whole blood, serum and a nasopharyngeal or oropharyngeal swab from each participant. Prospective study participants could optionally give additional blood draws and questionnaires over an approximately two-month period. Before DNA extraction, prospective study blood samples were shipped either frozen or at room temperature. TCRbeta CDR3 regions were amplified from genomic DNA by means of the immunoSEQ Assay, a bias-controlled multiplex PCR. On the authors' methods: The number of nucleated cells in each sample was estimated from the amplification of reference gene primers within the assay. To quantify the absolute abundance of each unique TCRbeta CDR3 rearrangement, sequence reads were collapsed and filtered. For each sample, productive Simpson clonality was calculated by taking the square root of Simpson's diversity index across productive rearrangements. The source is immuneACCESS, and TCRdb retained only in-frame sequences with V and J called. Part of the clones is not carried over; for the studies checked, unresolved V genes explain less than half of this, and the remainder is unexplained. The V and J calls and clone size come from that table; D and trimming were worked out from the DNA. The sample yields 350,000 to 450,000 clones; roughly nine tenths were counted once. The ten largest clonotypes hold around 0.86% of the sample.

This clone was detected once. Its antigen has not been determined. Base quality data are lacking; no much larger clone is found one base away. CDR1 is given as MNHNS and CDR2 as SASEGT, both from the germline V gene. Relative to germline, V is missing 3 bases and J is missing 3 bases, with 4 bases of the junction outside any gene match. The CDR3 measures 15 amino acids from cysteine to phenylalanine. The retained sequence is limited to the CDR3, 45 bases, with the frame set at the first base. The chain employs TRBV6-1 and TRBJ1-2; TRBD1 agrees with 10 junctional bases. Sequencing was carried out using PBMCs or T cells enriched from blood (not recorded which). This TCR came from a woman in her thirties or forties who had been exposed to COVID-19. Here the CDR3 is given as CASSDQTGGHYGYTF. The DNA sequence is as follows: TGTGCCAGCAGTGACCAGACAGGGGGCCACTATGGCTACACCTTC.